Each of the 19 T cell receptor beta chains below was sequenced from the same sample in a study of vaccination and CD4 T cells after COVID-19. For these receptors, no antigen is known. The sample's treatment: roughly ten-day PBMC culture with coronavirus spike peptide pools or control peptides (ViraFEST assay). During the years 2011-2018, before the COVID-19 pandemic, the unexposed donor's CD4+ T cells were collected. Cultured CD4+ T cell DNA was sequenced using the Oncomine TCR Beta short-read assay. One entry per CDR3 protein results from TCRdb running MiXCR on the PCR reads. The sample yields 5,500 to 7,000 distinct CDR3 sequences, around 51% seen once. The sequenced sample consisted of CD4+ T cells from blood, cultured in vitro. The receptors here all came from a human donor in good health.

The CDR3, as DNA: TGTGCCAGCAGTTCCCCAGCCGATAACTATGGCTACACCTTC. This codes for CASSSPADNYGYTF. This rearrangement joins TRBV6-2 or TRBV6-3 to TRBJ1-2; D remains unclear. Trimming shortened V by 4 bases and J by 1 base, and 10 bases separated the two germline ends. The CDR3 runs 14 residues. Germline-derived CDR1 and CDR2 are MNHEY and SVGEGT.

This clonotype was observed a few times. J is TRBJ2-5 and V is TRBV20-1; tentatively, D is TRBD1 or TRBD2 (5 bases each). This CDR3 has 13 amino acids. CDR1 is DFQATT, CDR2 SNEGSKA, per germline (reference sequence). The V gene lost 1 base and the J gene lost 5 bases, with 11 bases spanning the gap. CDR3 bases: TGCAGTGCTAGAGGAGGGGTTGTGGAGACCCAGTACTTC. Amino acid sequence: CSARGGVVETQYF.

V and J are TRBV12-5 and TRBJ1-1, with D uncertain. Germline V gene data show CDR1 as LGHNT and CDR2 as FRNRAP. V was trimmed by 6 bases and J by 6 bases, leaving 8 bases between them. The CDR3 totals 11 residues. CDR3: CASGWESEAFF. In DNA, the CDR3 is TGTGCTAGTGGGTGGGAATCTGAAGCTTTCTTT.

CDR3 sequence: CASSLTSLDIQYF. The CDR3 nucleotides are TGTGCCAGCAGCTTAACCAGTTTGGACATTCAGTACTTC. The chain uses TRBV7-2 and TRBJ2-4; D remains ambiguous. The CDR3 consists of 13 residues. The germline gives CDR1 SGHTA, CDR2 FQGNSA. The V and J ends lost 2 bases and 8 bases respectively, with 10 bases between them.

This clonotype came up once. This chain joins TRBV4-1 and TRBJ2-7; the match to TRBD2 covers 11 bases. V shed 4 bases and J 1 base; nucleotides not matched to a gene: 6. CDR3 size: 16 residues. Germline values: CDR1 MGHRA, CDR2 YSYEKL. The CDR3 spells CASSRKLAGDSYEQYF. The CDR3 coding sequence is TGCGCCAGCAGCCGGAAACTAGCGGGAGATTCCTACGAGCAGTACTTC.

The J gene is TRBJ2-7, the V gene TRBV20-1, with 7 nucleotides matching TRBD1. In germline, CDR1 is DFQATT, CDR2 SNEGSKA (reference sequence). The CDR3 contains 15 residues. Trimming took 5 bases from V and 2 from J; bases not matched to a gene: 12. CDR3 sequence (DNA): TGCAGTGCTGATTACAGGGTGGGGACAGCCTACGAGCAGTACTTC. This gives the protein CSADYRVGTAYEQYF.

The CDR3 loop is CSARDLSTDTQYF. CDR3 DNA sequence: TGCAGTGCTAGAGATCTAAGCACAGATACGCAGTATTTT. The V and J genes are TRBV20-1 and TRBJ2-3; no reliable D call. This CDR3 is 13 amino acids long. With 0 bases removed from V and 0 bases from J, the gap between germline ends came to 4 bases. Looked up from germline, CDR1 is DFQATT and CDR2 is SNEGSKA (reference sequence).

V and J are TRBV11-2 and TRBJ1-1; no clear D. The germline V gene encodes CDR1 SGHAT and CDR2 FQNNGV. The V and J ends lost 3 bases and 5 bases respectively, with 10 bases between them. The CDR3 sequence is 13 residues long. The CDR3 sequence: CASSLGGRTEAFF. The CDR3 nucleotides read TGTGCCAGCAGCTTGGGAGGAAGGACTGAAGCTTTCTTT.

V is TRBV12-3 or TRBV12-4 and J is TRBJ2-5, with a tentative D call TRBD2 (5 bases). This CDR3 has 16 amino acids. Between the trimmed V and J ends, which lost 5 bases and 1 base, there was a span of 17 bases. CDR3 residues: CASSPRAGGLQETQYF. CDR3 sequence (DNA): TGTGCCAGCAGTCCACGGGCGGGCGGACTCCAAGAGACCCAGTACTTC.

The rearrangement links TRBV7-8 to TRBJ2-1; weak D call: TRBD1 (7 bases). Germline CDR1 SGHVS, CDR2 FQNEAQ. Trimming shortened V by 1 base and J by 10 bases, and 17 bases separated the two germline ends. The CDR3 is 15 residues long. As DNA, the CDR3 is TGTGCCAGCAGCTTAGTCCCGGCCCAGGGGGGCGAGCAGTTCTTC. This sequence encodes CASSLVPAQGGEQFF.

This clonotype was picked up a small number of times. The chain uses TRBV20-1 and TRBJ1-1; D call uncertain. This CDR3 spans 13 amino acids. Trimming took off 7 bases at V and 1 base at J, with 13 bases between the two ends. Germline V gene sequence: CDR1 DFQATT, CDR2 SNEGSKA (reference sequence). The CDR3 reads CSGVRPANTEAFF. Written as DNA, the CDR3 is TGCAGTGGGGTAAGGCCGGCGAACACTGAAGCTTTCTTT.

The chain combines TRBV20-1 with TRBJ1-6; D unresolved. V lost 5 bases, J lost 10 bases, and 15 bases lay in between. Germline lookup yields CDR1 DFQATT and CDR2 SNEGSKA (reference sequence). This CDR3 region has 13 residues. CDR3 nucleotide sequence: TGCAGTGCTCTTTCAAACCCGAAATCACCCCTCCACTTT. Amino acid sequence: CSALSNPKSPLHF.

This clonotype was observed a few times. The V call is TRBV28, the J call TRBJ1-5; D call uncertain. From germline, CDR1 is MDHEN and CDR2 SYDVKM. The CDR3 sequence is 15 residues long. V was pared by 5 bases and J by 3 bases, with 14 bases between. The CDR3 protein is CASSPPPVPNQPQHF. CDR3 bases: TGTGCCAGCAGTCCCCCCCCCGTCCCCAATCAGCCCCAGCATTTT.

V and J are TRBV6-5 and TRBJ1-1, with D unresolved. CDR1 is MNHEY and CDR2 is SVGAGI in the germline V gene. The CDR3 covers 15 residues. V lost 0 bases to trimming and J lost 1 base, with 9 bases between them. DNA for the CDR3: TGTGCCAGCAGTTACTCCTGGGGTAGGAACACTGAAGCTTTCTTT. It codes for CASSYSWGRNTEAFF.

This clonotype showed up just a few times. J is TRBJ1-2 and V is TRBV6-1, with 10 bases identical to TRBD1. Germline values: CDR1 MNHNS, CDR2 SASEGT. With 6 bases clipped from V and 7 bases from J, the junction kept 11 bases outside the gene matches. The CDR3 extends over 15 amino acids. CDR3 in amino acids: CASSPAWTGGFGYTF. In DNA form, the CDR3 reads TGTGCCAGCAGCCCCGCTTGGACAGGGGGTTTTGGCTACACCTTC.

This rearrangement joins TRBV18 to TRBJ2-2; D may correspond to TRBD1 or TRBD2 (6 bases each). The CDR3 is 16 residues long. Trimming shortened V by 3 bases and J by 4 bases, and 15 bases separated the two germline ends. Germline assignment: CDR1 KGHSH and CDR2 LQKENI. This CDR3 reads CASSPNREVITGELFF. The CDR3 DNA reads as TGTGCCAGCTCACCGAACAGGGAGGTGATCACCGGGGAGCTGTTTTTT.

This rearrangement joins TRBV21-1 to TRBJ1-1; the table's D call of TRBD1 was not tested on the DNA. TRBV21-1 is assigned pseudogene status. The CDR3 is 17 amino acids. CDR3 DNA: TGTGCCAGCAGCTTTCGGACAGGGAGGGTAATGAACACTGAAGCTTTCTTT. Translating it yields CASSFRTGRVMNTEAFF.

Written as DNA, the CDR3 is TGTGCCAGCAGTTCCTCCAGGGGGCCCCGGGGAGAGCAGTACTTC. Its protein product is CASSSSRGPRGEQYF. The genes are TRBV2 and TRBJ2-7, with 8 positions matching TRBD1. This CDR3 spans 15 amino acids. V dropped 5 bases and J dropped 7; count of bases not matched to a gene: 13. Germline CDR1 and CDR2: SNHLY and FYNNEI.

J is TRBJ2-5 and V is TRBV10-3; 7 bases line up with TRBD2. The V segment lost 3 bases and the J segment 4 bases; nucleotides outside the gene matches: 5. Germline V gene lookup returns CDR1 ENHRY and CDR2 SYGVKD. This CDR3 spans 14 amino acids. CDR3 bases: TGTGCCATCAGTGAAAGTGGGGGGGGAGAGACCCAGTACTTC. Translated: CAISESGGGETQYF.